This TCR beta chain was sequenced for a study of T cell responses to AZD1222 COVID-19 vaccine. For the study at large: It was second doses at about 4 or about 12 weeks that were pooled.

Study results and caveats: White British ancestry dominated among donors, who included more females, and clonal diversity was possibly underestimated. Repertoires were collected only later (after the peak T cell response had occurred). Only a handful of AZD1222 recipients were seropositive at baseline.

Germline trimming cut 0 bases from V and 6 bases from J; bases unmatched to any gene: 10. The CDR3 contains 17 residues. Germline V lookup: CDR1 LNHDA, CDR2 SQIVND (reference sequence). Note on this clone: Its cognate antigen is unknown.

Sequencing used immunoSEQ multiplex PCR; TCRdb keeps in-frame clones, though not all of them. In the table there are 80,000 to 95,000 clones, around 90% of which are singletons. The sequencing used peripheral blood, collected on day 0 of AZD1222 vaccination. The sequence was collected from an adult in good health. The chain carries TRBV19 and TRBJ1-5, with 8 nucleotides matching TRBD1. This CDR3 is CASSIDLFAGGSQPQHF. The CDR3 coding sequence is TGTGCCAGTAGTATAGATCTATTTGCAGGGGGCAGTCAGCCCCAGCATTTT.